The 30 T cell receptor beta chains listed next were all sequenced from one sample in a study of post-analysis software for immune sequencing data (dated by TCRdb to the mid-2010s). The library was built by means of PCR. The run used an Illumina HiSeq 2500. To reduce PCR and sequencing biases, unique molecular identifiers were incorporated into the TCR beta cDNA libraries. Using fastp at Q25 and MiXCR, TCRdb reprocessed the public reads and kept productive beta chains. CDR3 protein duplicates are merged, each entry listing the most common genes and DNA. The sample contains about half a million distinct CDR3 sequences, around 34% of them found a single time. The ten largest account for around 5.9% of the sample. Broader findings and caveats from the paper: Significantly higher frequencies in patients than in controls were found for a handful of TRBV segments, including TRBV5-6, TRBV5-1 and TRBV20-1.

Their antigens remain unidentified. Sequencing used blood. Source of these receptors: a girl aged 2-17 years with multiple sclerosis.

This clonotype was recorded a few times. CDR3 amino acids: CASSYNPGGTYGYTF. CDR3 nucleotides: TGTGCCAGCAGTTATAATCCAGGGGGAACCTATGGCTACACCTTC. The chain combines TRBV6-5 with TRBJ1-2, with 7 bases aligning to TRBD1. There are 15 residues in the CDR3. With V trimmed by 3 bases and J by 4 bases, 8 bases remained unmatched. In germline, CDR1 is MNHEY, CDR2 SVGAGI.

The V gene is TRBV20-1, the J gene TRBJ1-4; weak D call: TRBD1 (6 bases). Per the germline V gene, CDR1 is DFQATT and CDR2 is SNEGSKA (reference sequence). The CDR3 has 16 residues. V was pared by 4 bases and J by 0 bases, with 15 bases between. The CDR3 region has the DNA TGCAGTGCTACTTGGGGGCAGGTTGCAACTAATGAAAAACTGTTTTTT. Protein product: CSATWGQVATNEKLFF.

This chain links TRBV5-1 with TRBJ1-4, with 7 nucleotides matching TRBD1. Germline loops: CDR1 SGHRS, CDR2 YFSETQ. There are 15 residues in the CDR3. V shed 3 bases and J 2 bases; nucleotides not matched to a gene: 4. The CDR3 DNA is TGCGCCAGCAGCTCGACAGGGCTCACTAATGAAAAACTGTTTTTT. This sequence encodes CASSSTGLTNEKLFF.

This clonotype was counted a few times. The chain joins TRBV2 to TRBJ2-3, with 8 bases aligning to TRBD1. The CDR3 spans 18 residues. V lost 6 bases, J lost 5 bases, and 19 bases stayed unmatched. Germline V gene data show CDR1 as SNHLY and CDR2 as FYNNEI. The DNA of the CDR3 is TGTGCCAGCAGCTCCCAGGTGGGGACAGGACTAACCCAAGATACGCAGTATTTT. Its protein product is CASSSQVGTGLTQDTQYF.

This rearrangement joins TRBV12-3 or TRBV12-4 to TRBJ2-5; D is undetermined. The end of the DNA aligns better with TRBJ2-7, so the J call may be wrong. This CDR3 spans 16 amino acids. The CDR3 loop reads CASSLAIGVVGYEQYF. The CDR3 DNA follows: TGTGCCAGCAGTTTAGCTATAGGAGTGGTGGGCTACGAGCAGTACTTC.

This clonotype was seen only a few times. The chain couples TRBV20-1 to TRBJ2-3; either TRBD1 or TRBD2 may supply D (5 bases each). The CDR3 spans 14 residues. The germline V gene encodes CDR1 DFQATT and CDR2 SNEGSKA (reference sequence). V lost 3 bases to trimming and J lost 7 bases, with 17 bases between them. CDR3 sequence reads: CSARLDARGHTQYF. The CDR3 DNA sequence: TGCAGTGCTAGGCTGGACGCTCGGGGCCATACGCAGTATTTT.

The chain recombines TRBV6-1 with TRBJ2-2; the D call may be TRBD1 or TRBD2 (7 bases each). Per germline, CDR1 MNHNS and CDR2 SASEGT. The V end was cut by 6 bases, the J end by 6 bases, with 14 bases between. This CDR3 has 14 residues. CDR3 loop: CASRPQGGAGELFF. Here the CDR3 DNA reads TGTGCCAGCAGACCCCAGGGGGGGGCCGGGGAGCTGTTTTTT.

This chain links TRBV10-3 with TRBJ1-1; D possibly corresponds to TRBD1 (5 bases). Germline V CDR1 and CDR2: ENHRY, SYGVKD. The CDR3 covers 15 residues. V lost 5 bases to trimming and J lost 4 bases, with 17 bases between them. In nucleotides, the CDR3 is TGTGCCATCAGTCTATCAGGGATCCACGGCACTGAAGCTTTCTTT. The encoded protein is CAISLSGIHGTEAFF.

The count of this clonotype is one. The rearrangement links TRBV7-9 to TRBJ2-3; no firm D call. The CDR3 spans 15 residues. V was pared by 1 base and J by 0 bases, with 8 bases between. Germline CDR1 reads SEHNR; CDR2 reads FQNEAQ (reference sequence). The CDR3 DNA reads TGTGCCAGCAGCTTAGAGGCCATTAGCACAGATACGCAGTATTTT. This encodes CASSLEAISTDTQYF.

This clonotype was seen once. The chain carries TRBV9 and TRBJ1-1; 8 bases map to TRBD1. V was clipped by 6 bases and J by 1 base; unmatched bases: 5. The CDR3 runs to 14 residues. Germline assignment: CDR1 SGDLS and CDR2 YYNGEE. The CDR3 nucleotides are TGTGCCAGCACCATGACAGGGGAGAACACTGAAGCTTTCTTT. This codes for CASTMTGENTEAFF.

This chain uses TRBV9 with TRBJ2-3; D tentatively reads TRBD1 or TRBD2 (5 bases each). V dropped 2 bases and J dropped 5 bases, with 18 bases sitting between them. The CDR3 sequence is 16 residues long. From germline, CDR1 is SGDLS and CDR2 YYNGEE. CDR3 in amino acids: CASSVTFGGDIDTQYF. DNA for the CDR3: TGTGCCAGCAGCGTTACCTTTGGGGGAGATATAGATACGCAGTATTTT.

With regard to this clonotype: One junction end does not reproduce the germline sequence, and a read error may be involved. The V and J genes are TRBV12-3 or TRBV12-4 and TRBJ2-3, with D possibly called TRBD1 or TRBD2 (5 bases each). This CDR3 has 15 amino acids. The CDR3 DNA is TGTGCCAGCAGACCCACCGTAGCTAGCACAGGTACGCAGTATTTT. It is translated as CASRPTVASTGTQYF.

This clonotype was seen a few times. The rearrangement uses TRBV5-1 and TRBJ2-3; D might be TRBD2 (6 bases). Germline loops: CDR1 SGHRS, CDR2 YFSETQ. This CDR3 spans 13 amino acids. V was cut by 1 base and J by 8 bases, with 11 bases left in between. Here the CDR3 reads CASSLLGDSTQYF. CDR3 DNA sequence: TGCGCCAGCAGCTTGCTGGGGGACTCTACGCAGTATTTT.

This clonotype showed up just a few times. V usage is TRBV5-1 and J usage is TRBJ1-1, with unresolved D. The V and J ends lost 4 bases and 2 bases respectively, with 9 bases between them. The germline V gene encodes CDR1 SGHRS and CDR2 YFSETQ. This CDR3 region has 13 residues. CDR3: CASSRSGNTEAFF. The DNA of the CDR3 is TGCGCCAGCAGCCGCTCGGGCAACACTGAAGCTTTCTTT.

This chain connects TRBV7-2 to TRBJ2-1; TRBD1 matches 7 bases. V dropped 5 bases and J dropped 4; count of bases not matched to a gene: 8. This CDR3 contains 15 residues. Germline V gives CDR1 SGHTA, CDR2 FQGNSA. CDR3 region: CTSSPERQGYNEQFF. DNA for the CDR3: TGTACCAGCAGCCCAGAACGACAGGGATACAATGAGCAGTTCTTC.

This clonotype was counted only a few times. This chain links TRBV7-9 with TRBJ2-5; D possibly corresponds to TRBD2 (6 bases). The length of the CDR3 is 14 residues. V shed 5 bases and J shed 2 bases, with 12 bases lying between them. Germline V gene sequence: CDR1 SEHNR, CDR2 FQNEAQ (reference sequence). In DNA form, the CDR3 reads TGTGCCAGCAGCCGGCTGCGGGGTCAAGAGACCCAGTACTTC. This translates into CASSRLRGQETQYF.

The V call is TRBV7-3, the J call TRBJ2-3; D tentatively fits TRBD1 or TRBD2 (5 bases each). The CDR3 runs to 16 residues. V lost 3 bases and J lost 0, with 13 bases in between. Germline-derived CDR1 and CDR2 are SGHTA and FQGTGA. The CDR3 coding sequence is TGTGCCAGCAGCTTGGGGGTGGGGCCAAGCACAGATACGCAGTATTTT. Its translation is CASSLGVGPSTDTQYF.

The chain joins TRBV5-1 to TRBJ2-1; 7 bases map to TRBD2. The CDR3 length is 13 residues. Germline-derived CDR1 and CDR2 are SGHRS and YFSETQ. J lost 6 bases, V lost 3 bases, and 3 bases had no gene match. The CDR3 sequence: CASSSRGVNEQFF. In nucleotides, the CDR3 is TGCGCCAGCAGCTCCCGGGGGGTCAATGAGCAGTTCTTC.

This chain connects TRBV5-1 to TRBJ1-2; D is ambiguous. V was trimmed by 6 bases and J by 6 bases, leaving 15 bases between them. The CDR3 sequence is 13 residues long. Germline V gene sequence: CDR1 SGHRS, CDR2 YFSETQ. CDR3 region: CASNHAGSNGYTF. The DNA for the CDR3 is TGCGCCAGCAACCACGCGGGATCGAATGGCTACACCTTC.

This clonotype was seen only a few times. CDR3 amino acids: CSAPRTESNQPQHF. The CDR3, as DNA: TGCAGTGCCCCTAGGACAGAGAGCAATCAGCCCCAGCATTTT. This chain links TRBV20-1 with TRBJ1-5; possible D gene TRBD1, 6 bases. The CDR3 is 14 amino acids. Deletions cut 6 bases from V and 1 base from J, with 13 bases between. Germline loops: CDR1 DFQATT, CDR2 SNEGSKA (reference sequence).

This clonotype was observed a few times. The chain joins TRBV6-1 to TRBJ2-1; the match to TRBD2 covers 8 bases. The CDR3 loop spans 16 amino acids. Trimming removed 3 bases from V and 4 bases from J; junction bases left unmatched: 8. Germline V lookup: CDR1 MNHNS, CDR2 SASEGT. The CDR3 nucleotides read TGTGCCAGCAGTGATTCCTTAGCGGGGACATACAATGAGCAGTTCTTC. Its translation: CASSDSLAGTYNEQFF.

This chain joins TRBV27 and TRBJ2-7, with D maybe TRBD1 (6 bases). V shed 6 bases and J shed 1 base, with 10 bases lying between them. The germline CDR1 and CDR2 sequences are MNHEY and SMNVEV (reference sequence). This CDR3 is built from 13 residues. CDR3 sequence reads: CASRSGESYEQYF. CDR3 sequence (DNA): TGTGCCAGCAGGTCAGGGGAATCCTACGAGCAGTACTTC.

This chain connects TRBV20-1 to TRBJ2-2; 9 bases map to TRBD1. Germline loops: CDR1 DFQATT, CDR2 SNEGSKA (reference sequence). V shed 5 bases, J shed 0 bases, and the junction held 1 base outside the gene matches. CDR3 size: 14 residues. The CDR3 DNA sequence: TGCAGTGCTTGGGACAGGGCGAACACCGGGGAGCTGTTTTTT. Translation: CSAWDRANTGELFF.

On this clonotype: Since a much larger clone is just one base distant, this may be a read error. The chain uses TRBV9 and TRBJ2-1; D is unclear. Germline-derived CDR1 and CDR2 are SGDLS and YYNGEE. V was pared by 0 bases and J by 1 base, with 11 bases between. CDR3 length equals 16 residues. CDR3 coding DNA: TGTGCCAGCAGCGTAGGTAGGTCAGAGTCCTACAATGAGCAGTTCTTC. Protein product: CASSVGRSESYNEQFF.

The V and J genes are TRBV6-5 and TRBJ1-2, with D uncertain. Germline-derived CDR1 and CDR2 are MNHEY and SVGAGI. Trimming cost V 4 bases and J 4 bases, with 7 bases left between them. The CDR3 runs to 12 residues. The CDR3 loop is CASSCGSYGYTF. The DNA for the CDR3 is TGTGCCAGCAGTTGTGGGAGCTATGGCTACACCTTC.

About this clonotype itself: The junction departs from germline at one end; a sequencing error may be responsible. The gene calls are TRBV5-1 and TRBJ1-2; possibly TRBD1 for D (6 bases). The CDR3 has 13 residues. From germline, CDR1 is SGHRS and CDR2 YFSETQ. CDR3 region: CTSADTGRYGYTF. DNA for the CDR3: TGCACCAGCGCGGATACAGGGCGCTATGGCTACACCTTC.

Only a few counts were recorded for this clonotype. The chain couples TRBV12-3 or TRBV12-4 to TRBJ1-6; the D gene is possibly TRBD1 (6 bases). V shed 6 bases and J shed 5 bases, with 14 bases lying between them. The CDR3 runs 15 residues. CDR3 coding DNA: TGTGCCAGCAGCCGAACGACAGGAAATAATTCACCCCTCCACTTT. As protein: CASSRTTGNNSPLHF.

J is TRBJ1-1 and V is TRBV20-1; D remains ambiguous. V dropped 3 bases and J dropped 1 base, with 9 bases sitting between them. This CDR3 is built from 13 residues. Germline V gene lookup returns CDR1 DFQATT and CDR2 SNEGSKA (reference sequence). The CDR3 region is CSARRLPNTEAFF. CDR3 nucleotide sequence: TGCAGTGCTAGGAGGTTACCGAACACTGAAGCTTTCTTT.

This clonotype was observed a handful of times. The chain joins TRBV21-1 to TRBJ2-3; TRBD2, the table's D call, was not compared with the DNA. TRBV21-1 is a recognized pseudogene. This CDR3 is built from 17 residues. In DNA, the CDR3 is TGTGCCAGCAGCAAAGGGTACCTAGCGGGGTGGGAAGATACGCAGTATTTT. This translates into CASSKGYLAGWEDTQYF.

This rearrangement joins TRBV27 to TRBJ1-2, with TRBD1 matching 10 bases. The ends lost 6 bases at V and 5 bases at J; junction bases unmatched: 15. The CDR3 runs 17 residues. Germline V gene lookup returns CDR1 MNHEY and CDR2 SMNVEV (reference sequence). The DNA for the CDR3 is TGTGCCAGCAGACCCAGACAGGGGGCTAGGTCTTGGTATGGCTACACCTTC. This gives the protein CASRPRQGARSWYGYTF.